This T cell receptor beta chain originates from a study of relationships among human T cell subsets. TCR alpha and beta CDR3s were amplified from mRNA by semiquantitative ARM-PCR. ARM-PCR used tagged nested gene-specific primers, then communal superprimers for exponential amplification. Each CDR3 protein is one row after TCRdb ran MiXCR on the multiplex PCR reads. Of a few thousand distinct CDR3 sequences in the sample, approximately 84% were seen once. Study outcomes and limitations: Bead-based sorting did not rule out CD4+CD8+ double-positive cells. Clones with over 100 reads held over 60% of CD8+ cytotoxic sequences. Many CDR3s were shared across Th1, Th2 and regulatory subsets. V, D, J usage, CDR3 length and N-additions were similar across seven subsets.

Worth noting for this clonotype: The antigen remains unidentified.

V was cut by 5 bases and J by 9 bases, with 23 bases left in between. Per the germline V gene, CDR1 is SEHNR and CDR2 is FQNEAQ (reference sequence). The length of the CDR3 is 16 residues. Material for sequencing was total T cells sorted from blood. The chain is built from TRBV7-9 and TRBJ2-1; D not resolved. The receptor's source is a man between 35 and 55 years old in good health. CDR3 DNA sequence: TGTGCCAGCAGCCAAGACCAGTGGGCTAGTCTCGGTGAGCAGTTCTTC. Its translation is CASSQDQWASLGEQFF.